This T cell receptor beta chain was sequenced for a study of shared clonotypes between healthy human individuals (dated by TCRdb to the early 2020s). Regarding the study in general: The cohort comprised a couple of women and a few men aged 18 to 49 years. Different laboratories and diverse techniques were used to prepare libraries and sequence TCR repertoires, to increase sequencing depth and limit assay-specific biases. Each donor's leukapheresis produced roughly between about 0.9 and 9.5 billion PBMCs. To estimate repertoire size and how much clonotype sharing occurs between individuals, the study deeply sequenced the blood TCR repertoires of 4 to 6 healthy adults. For each donor, three plates each were used for CD4 naive and CD4 memory, two plates were used for CD8 naive, and one plate was used for CD8 memory.

The donors were healthy, HIV-negative adults who had no recently reported acute infections or vaccinations. Every donor was a Caucasian adult residing in Nashville, Tennessee, USA. CD4+ T cells were enriched by magnetic negative selection, after which naive cells were positively selected on CD45RA and the negative fraction was taken as the memory subset. Blood was collected by leukapheresis, and PBMCs were isolated by Ficoll-Histopaque density gradient centrifugation and then cryopreserved in liquid nitrogen vapor phase. Purity and quantity of every magnetically sorted T cell population were checked by analytical flow cytometry. Genomic DNA was isolated from every sorted fraction and measured by UV absorbance on a Nanodrop 2000c. General findings and caveats noted by the study authors: Rarefaction of sorted-subset datasets indicated incomplete sequencing despite the large sequencing depth. When a handful of donors were compared, the shared fraction of clonotypes was roughly 4.8% for naive CD4, roughly 3.3% for naive CD8, more than 2% for memory CD4, and around 0.4% for memory CD8. Estimated clonotype richness was generally larger for naive than for memory subsets. Compared with non-shared clonotypes, clonotypes shared by all four sorted-subset donors had higher generation probabilities. Because the study included only a small number of donors, the genetic and exposure-history diversity represented was limited. Based on pairwise subsampling, the degree of clonotype sharing among donors was expected to be affected by sequencing depth. Sampling was limited to blood, and TCR repertoires in tissue likely differ from TCR repertoires in blood.

TCR CDR3 regions were amplified from genomic DNA by multiplex PCR using the deep immunoSEQ assay. Extracted genomic DNA from each cell subset was distributed evenly across all wells of several immunoSEQ 96-well plates, and each plate was treated as a replicate. For sorted subsets, roughly 200 ng of genomic DNA, equivalent to 25,000 to 35,000 T cell genomes, went into each replicate PCR. Purified libraries were measured with a Qubit 3.0 fluorometer, size-checked on a Bioanalyzer 2100, and measured again with the KAPA Library Quantification kit. Every immunoSEQ 96-well plate was sequenced on a dedicated single-read 150-cycle Illumina NextSeq 550 flow cell. In the paper's pipeline: Because the immunoSEQ output held only junctional sequences and lacked quality scores, the filtering could not match the filtering applied to full-length reads. To assign V/J genes and CDR3, sequences were annotated using PyIR, a Python wrapper for IgBLAST v1.9, with IMGT germline references. Any read was removed if the V/J assignment was weak (E-value above 1e-6), the CDR3 was missing, or the read contained stop codons, out-of-frame junctions, or ambiguous translated residues. V3J clonotypes were defined as sequences sharing an identical inferred V gene, J gene, and CDR3 amino acid sequence. Percentage overlap between repertoires was calculated by dividing the number of shared unique clonotypes by the size of the smaller repertoire. Repertoire richness was assessed with RTK rarefaction, the Chao1 estimator, and Recon v2.1 estimates of unobserved clonotypes. Generation probabilities were computed with OLGA for all TCRbeta clonotypes obtained by the gDNA method from several donors. As stored in TCRdb, this immuneACCESS dataset retains in-frame rearrangements with V and J assigned. A fraction of the clones does not appear; measured against another copy, unresolved V genes explain less than half of the discrepancy, and the remainder lacks a known reason. V and J calls and clone size are as listed in that table; D and trimming were resolved from the DNA. The sample yields 2 million to 2.5 million clones; 95% were counted once. The top ten constitute roughly 0.13% of the sample.

Comment on this clone: Its binding antigen is unknown. Base qualities are not at hand, and no much larger clone is one base apart.

According to the germline V gene, CDR1 reads SGHVS and CDR2 reads FQNEAQ. Taken from cysteine to phenylalanine, the CDR3 has 18 residues. The only DNA kept is the CDR3, 54 bases in frame from the first base. Clipping removes 4 bases from V and 3 bases from J, with 17 as the unmatched junction base count. The clonotype was recovered from a man between 18 and 29 years old in good health. Sequencing used naive CD4+ T cells sorted from blood. In the paper's terms, the cell subset or site label means: CD45RA+ positively selected. The chain employs TRBV7-8 and TRBJ1-1, with 7 bases matching TRBD1. Read as DNA, the sequence is TGTGCCAGCAGCTCTCCAACTAACTCACAGGGGCCTTACACTGAAGCTTTCTTT. Its protein is CASSSPTNSQGPYTEAFF.